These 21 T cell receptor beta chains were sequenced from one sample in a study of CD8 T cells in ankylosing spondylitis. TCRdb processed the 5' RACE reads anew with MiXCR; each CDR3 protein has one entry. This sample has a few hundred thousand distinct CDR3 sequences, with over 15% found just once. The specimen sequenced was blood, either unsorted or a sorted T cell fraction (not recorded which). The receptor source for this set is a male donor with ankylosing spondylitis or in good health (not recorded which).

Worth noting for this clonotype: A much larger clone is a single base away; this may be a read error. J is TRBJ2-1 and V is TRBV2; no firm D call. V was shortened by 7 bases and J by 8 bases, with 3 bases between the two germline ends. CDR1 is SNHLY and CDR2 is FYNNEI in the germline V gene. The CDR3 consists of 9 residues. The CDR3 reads CASTHEQFF. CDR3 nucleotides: TGTGCCAGCACCCATGAGCAGTTCTTC.

The CDR3 is CASSSQGADIQYF. The CDR3 region has the DNA TGTGCCAGCAGCAGCCAGGGTGCGGACATTCAGTACTTC. The rearrangement links TRBV7-9 to TRBJ2-4; TRBD1 might be the D (5 bases). Trimming removed 5 bases at V and 8 bases at J, with 13 bases between. Germline assignment: CDR1 SEHNR and CDR2 FQNEAQ (reference sequence). This CDR3 has 13 amino acids.

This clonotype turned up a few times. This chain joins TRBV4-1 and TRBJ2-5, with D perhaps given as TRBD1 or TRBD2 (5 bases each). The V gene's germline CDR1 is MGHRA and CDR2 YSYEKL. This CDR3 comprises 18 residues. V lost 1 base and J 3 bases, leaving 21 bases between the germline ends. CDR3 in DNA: TGCGCCAGCAGCCAAGTGACTAATCAGGTGGGGGAAGAAGAGACCCAGTACTTC. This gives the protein CASSQVTNQVGEEETQYF.

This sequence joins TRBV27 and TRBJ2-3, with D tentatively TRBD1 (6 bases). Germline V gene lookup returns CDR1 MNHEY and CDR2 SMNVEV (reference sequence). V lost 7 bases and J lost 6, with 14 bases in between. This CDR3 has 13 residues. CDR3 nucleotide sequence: TGTGCCAGCACTGGACAGTTAAACGATACGCAGTATTTT. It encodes CASTGQLNDTQYF.

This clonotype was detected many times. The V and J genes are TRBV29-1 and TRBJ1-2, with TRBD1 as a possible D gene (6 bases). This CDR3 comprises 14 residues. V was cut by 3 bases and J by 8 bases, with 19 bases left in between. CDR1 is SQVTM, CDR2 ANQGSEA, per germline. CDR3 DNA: TGCAGCGTTGACCTTGCTACCCACAGGGACGGCTACACCTTC. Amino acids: CSVDLATHRDGYTF.

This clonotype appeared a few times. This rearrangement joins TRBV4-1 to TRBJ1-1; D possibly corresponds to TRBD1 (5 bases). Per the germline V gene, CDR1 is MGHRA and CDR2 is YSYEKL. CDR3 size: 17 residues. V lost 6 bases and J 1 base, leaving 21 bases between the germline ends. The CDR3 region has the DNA TGCGCCAGCAGGGACAAGGAAGTGGGACCGTCGAACACTGAAGCTTTCTTT. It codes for CASRDKEVGPSNTEAFF.

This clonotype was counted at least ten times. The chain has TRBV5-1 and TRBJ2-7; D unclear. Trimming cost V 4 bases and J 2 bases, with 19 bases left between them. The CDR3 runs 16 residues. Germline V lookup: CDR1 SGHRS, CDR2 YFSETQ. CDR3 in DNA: TGCGCCAGCAGCCAAGGCAATGGGCCTATTCCCTACGAGCAGTACTTC. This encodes CASSQGNGPIPYEQYF.

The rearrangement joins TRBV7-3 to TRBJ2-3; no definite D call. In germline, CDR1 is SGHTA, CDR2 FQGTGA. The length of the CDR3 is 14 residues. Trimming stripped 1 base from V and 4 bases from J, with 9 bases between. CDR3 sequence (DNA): TGTGCCAGCAGCTTAAGCGACACCCCAGATACGCAGTATTTT. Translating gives CASSLSDTPDTQYF.

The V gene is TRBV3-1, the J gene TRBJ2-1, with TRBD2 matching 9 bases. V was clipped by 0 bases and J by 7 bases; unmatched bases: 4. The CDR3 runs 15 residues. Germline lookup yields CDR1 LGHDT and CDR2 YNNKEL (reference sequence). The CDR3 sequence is CASSQEGGLANEQFF. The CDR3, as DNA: TGTGCCAGCAGCCAAGAGGGCGGACTAGCGAATGAGCAGTTCTTC.

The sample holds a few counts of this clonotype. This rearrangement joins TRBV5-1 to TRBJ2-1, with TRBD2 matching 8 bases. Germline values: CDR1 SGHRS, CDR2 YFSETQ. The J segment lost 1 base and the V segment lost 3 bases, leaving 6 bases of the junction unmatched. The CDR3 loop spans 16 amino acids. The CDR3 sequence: CASSSSGSDSYNEQFF. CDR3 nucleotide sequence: TGCGCCAGCAGCTCCAGCGGGAGCGATTCCTACAATGAGCAGTTCTTC. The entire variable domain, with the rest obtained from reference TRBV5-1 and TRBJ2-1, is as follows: KAGVTQTPRYLIKTRGQQVTLSCSPISGHRSVSWYQQTPGQGLQFLFEYFSETQRNKGNFPGRFSGRQFSNSRSEMNVSTLELGDSALYLCASSSSGSDSYNEQFFGPGTRLTVL.

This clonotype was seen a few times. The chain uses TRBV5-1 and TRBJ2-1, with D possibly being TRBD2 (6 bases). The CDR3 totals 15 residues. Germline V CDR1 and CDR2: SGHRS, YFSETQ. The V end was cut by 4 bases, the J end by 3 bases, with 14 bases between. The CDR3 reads CASSPASGGYNEQFF. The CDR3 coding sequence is TGCGCCAGCAGCCCAGCCTCCGGGGGCTACAATGAGCAGTTCTTC.

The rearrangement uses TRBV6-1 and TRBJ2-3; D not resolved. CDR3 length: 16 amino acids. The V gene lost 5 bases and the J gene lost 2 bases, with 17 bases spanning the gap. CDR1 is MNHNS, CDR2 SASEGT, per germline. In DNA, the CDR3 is TGTGCCAGCAGTCCCCCACGTGGCGGAGCCACAGATACGCAGTATTTT. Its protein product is CASSPPRGGATDTQYF.

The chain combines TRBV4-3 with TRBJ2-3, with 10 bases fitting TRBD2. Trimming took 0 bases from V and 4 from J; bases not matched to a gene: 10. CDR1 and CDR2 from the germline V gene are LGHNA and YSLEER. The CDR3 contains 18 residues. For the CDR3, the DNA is TGCGCCAGCAGCCAAGATACTACGGCTAGCGGGAGAGCAGATACGCAGTATTTT. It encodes CASSQDTTASGRADTQYF.

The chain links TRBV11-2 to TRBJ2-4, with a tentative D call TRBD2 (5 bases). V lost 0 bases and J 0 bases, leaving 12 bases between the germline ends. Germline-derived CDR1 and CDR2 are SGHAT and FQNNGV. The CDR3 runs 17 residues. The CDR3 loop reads CASSLDVGAAAKNIQYF. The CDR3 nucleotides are TGTGCCAGCAGCTTAGATGTTGGAGCGGCAGCCAAAAACATTCAGTACTTC.

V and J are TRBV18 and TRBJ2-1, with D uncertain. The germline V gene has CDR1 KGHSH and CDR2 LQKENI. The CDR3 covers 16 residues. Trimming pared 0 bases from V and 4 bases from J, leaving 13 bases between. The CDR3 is CASSPPPGSNYNEQFF. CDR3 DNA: TGTGCCAGCTCACCACCACCCGGGTCTAATTACAATGAGCAGTTCTTC.

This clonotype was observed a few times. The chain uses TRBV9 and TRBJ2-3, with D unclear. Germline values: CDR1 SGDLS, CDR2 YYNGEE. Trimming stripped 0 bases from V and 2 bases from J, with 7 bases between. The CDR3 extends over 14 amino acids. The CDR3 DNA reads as TGTGCCAGCAGCGTAGAGGGCCTCACAGATACGCAGTATTTT. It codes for CASSVEGLTDTQYF.

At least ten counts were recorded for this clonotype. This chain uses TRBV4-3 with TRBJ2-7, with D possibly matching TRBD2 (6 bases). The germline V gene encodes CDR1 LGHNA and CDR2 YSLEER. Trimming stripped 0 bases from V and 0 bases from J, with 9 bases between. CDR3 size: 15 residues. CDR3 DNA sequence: TGCGCCAGCAGCCAAGACGCGGGAATCTCCTACGAGCAGTACTTC. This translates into CASSQDAGISYEQYF.

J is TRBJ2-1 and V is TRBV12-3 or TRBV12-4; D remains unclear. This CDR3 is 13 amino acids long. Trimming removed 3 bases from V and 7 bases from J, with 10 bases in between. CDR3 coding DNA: TGTGCCAGCAGTTTTGGTCAGCTGAATGAGCAGTTCTTC. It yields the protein CASSFGQLNEQFF.

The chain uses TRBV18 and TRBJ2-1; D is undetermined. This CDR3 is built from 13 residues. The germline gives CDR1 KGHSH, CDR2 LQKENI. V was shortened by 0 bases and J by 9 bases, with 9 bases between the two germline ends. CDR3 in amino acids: CASSPPVVGEQFF. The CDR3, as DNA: TGTGCCAGCTCACCACCGGTTGTGGGTGAGCAGTTCTTC.

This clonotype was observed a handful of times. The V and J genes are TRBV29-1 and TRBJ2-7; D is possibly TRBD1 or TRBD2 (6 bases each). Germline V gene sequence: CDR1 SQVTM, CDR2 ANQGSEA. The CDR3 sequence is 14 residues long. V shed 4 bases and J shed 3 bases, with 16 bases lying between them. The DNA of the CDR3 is TGCAGCGTTGTCCTACCTAGGGGGGTCTACGAGCAGTACTTC. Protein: CSVVLPRGVYEQYF.

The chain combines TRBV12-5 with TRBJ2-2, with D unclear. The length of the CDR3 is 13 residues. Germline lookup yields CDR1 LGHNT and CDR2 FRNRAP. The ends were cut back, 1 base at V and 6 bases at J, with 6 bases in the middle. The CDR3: CASGLARSGELFF. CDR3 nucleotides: TGTGCTAGTGGTTTGGCCAGATCCGGGGAGCTGTTTTTT.